This TCR beta chain was observed in a study of regulatory T cells in long-lasting Graves disease. The overall study: Duration of antithyroid drug therapy among newly diagnosed Graves' patients was under 3 months.

Time point denoted: newly diagnosed GD, antithyroid drugs for less than 3 months. The TCR library used RNA extracted from PBMCs. Of note for this clonotype: Antigen: not known.

Unmatched junction bases numbered 8, after V lost 6 bases and J lost 1 base. This CDR3 is 15 amino acids long. General study findings and limits: Those with persistent Graves' had less TCR diversity than newly diagnosed patients.

Arm-PCR with iRepertoire HTBI primers amplified the CDR3 regions for these TCR beta libraries. TCRdb reprocessed the multiplex PCR reads via MiXCR and lists one record per CDR3 protein. In the table there are about 530,000 distinct CDR3 sequences, about 16% of which are singletons. These records were also assigned to another study, of T cells in Graves' hyperthyroidism and ophthalmopathy. That investigation notes: When ophthalmopathy did not progress within 18 months, Graves' hyperthyroidism was considered stable.

This sample comprised peripheral blood mononuclear cells (PBMCs), obtained at new diagnosis, from a patient treated with antithyroid drugs. This clonotype was obtained from a woman aged 35-65 years with Graves disease. The chain is built from TRBV12-3 or TRBV12-4 and TRBJ1-2; 7 positions match TRBD1. The CDR3 sequence is CASSARGTLNYGYTF. Written as DNA, the CDR3 is TGTGCCAGCAGCGCCAGGGGGACCCTTAACTATGGCTACACCTTC.